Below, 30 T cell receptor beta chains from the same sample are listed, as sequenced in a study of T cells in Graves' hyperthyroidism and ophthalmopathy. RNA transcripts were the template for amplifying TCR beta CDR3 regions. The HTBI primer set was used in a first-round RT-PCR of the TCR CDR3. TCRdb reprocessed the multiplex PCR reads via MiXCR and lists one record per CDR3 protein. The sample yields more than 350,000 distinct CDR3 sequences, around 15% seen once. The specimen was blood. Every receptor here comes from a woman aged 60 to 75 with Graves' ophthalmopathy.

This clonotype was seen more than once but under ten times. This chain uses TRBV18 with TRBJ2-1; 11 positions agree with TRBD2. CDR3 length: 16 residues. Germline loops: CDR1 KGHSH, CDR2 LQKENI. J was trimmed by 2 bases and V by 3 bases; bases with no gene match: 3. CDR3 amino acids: CASSPRLAGTYNEQFF. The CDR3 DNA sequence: TGTGCCAGCTCACCCCGACTAGCGGGAACCTACAATGAGCAGTTCTTC.

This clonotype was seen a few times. This chain's CDR3 is CAGSTGNHYEQYF. The CDR3 DNA is TGTGCTGGATCTACAGGGAACCACTACGAGCAGTACTTC. The gene calls are TRBV12-5 and TRBJ2-7; D is perhaps TRBD1 (6 bases). Looked up from germline, CDR1 is LGHNT and CDR2 is FRNRAP. The CDR3 totals 13 residues. V was shortened by 11 bases and J by 3 bases, with 17 bases between the two germline ends.

The CDR3 loop reads CASSLHHPSGGRNEQFF. The CDR3 region has the DNA TGTGCCAGCAGTCTACACCACCCTAGCGGGGGGCGGAATGAGCAGTTCTTC. V usage is TRBV27 and J usage is TRBJ2-1, with 11 bases aligning to TRBD2. Looked up from germline, CDR1 is MNHEY and CDR2 is SMNVEV (reference sequence). The V and J ends lost 5 bases and 7 bases, in that order; junction bases with no gene match: 13. The length of the CDR3 is 17 residues.

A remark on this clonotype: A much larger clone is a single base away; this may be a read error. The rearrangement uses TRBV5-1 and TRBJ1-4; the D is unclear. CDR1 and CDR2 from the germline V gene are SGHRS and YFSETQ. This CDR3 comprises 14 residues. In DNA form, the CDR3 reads TGCGTCAGCAGCACTGACGGGACTAATGAAAAACTGTTTTTT. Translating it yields CVSSTDGTNEKLFF. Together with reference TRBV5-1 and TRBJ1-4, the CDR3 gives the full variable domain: KAGVTQTPRYLIKTRGQQVTLSCSPISGHRSVSWYQQTPGQGLQFLFEYFSETQRNKGNFPGRFSGRQFSNSRSEMNVSTLELGDSALYLCVSSTDGTNEKLFFGSGTQLSVL.

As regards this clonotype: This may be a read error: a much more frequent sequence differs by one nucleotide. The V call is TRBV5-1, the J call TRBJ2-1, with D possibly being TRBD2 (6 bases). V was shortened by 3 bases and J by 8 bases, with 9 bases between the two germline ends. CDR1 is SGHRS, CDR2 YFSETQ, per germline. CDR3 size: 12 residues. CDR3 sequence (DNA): TGCGCCAGCAGCTCGCCTAGCGATGAGCAGTTCTTC. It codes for CASSSPSDEQFF. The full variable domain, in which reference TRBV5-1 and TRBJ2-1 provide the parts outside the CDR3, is KAGVTQTPRYLIKTRGQQVTLSCSPISGHRSVSWYQQTPGQGLQFLFEYFSETQRNKGNFPGRFSGRQFSNSRSEMNVSTLELGDSALYLCASSSPSDEQFFGPGTRLTVL.

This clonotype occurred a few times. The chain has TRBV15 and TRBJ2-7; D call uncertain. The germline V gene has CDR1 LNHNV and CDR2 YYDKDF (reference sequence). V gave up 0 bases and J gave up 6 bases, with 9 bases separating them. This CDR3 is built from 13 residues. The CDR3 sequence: CATSRDMAIEQYF. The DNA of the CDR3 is TGTGCCACCAGCAGAGATATGGCTATCGAGCAGTACTTC.

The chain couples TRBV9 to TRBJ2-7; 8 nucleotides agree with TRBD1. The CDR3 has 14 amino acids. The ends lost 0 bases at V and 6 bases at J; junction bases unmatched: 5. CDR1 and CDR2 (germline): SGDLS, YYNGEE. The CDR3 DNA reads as TGTGCCAGCAGCGTAGGGACAGGGCGAGTCGAGCAGTACTTC. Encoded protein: CASSVGTGRVEQYF.

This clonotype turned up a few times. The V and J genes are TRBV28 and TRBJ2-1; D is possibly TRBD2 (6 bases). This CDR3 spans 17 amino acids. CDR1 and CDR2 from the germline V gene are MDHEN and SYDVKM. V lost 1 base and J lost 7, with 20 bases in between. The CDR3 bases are TGTGCCAGCAGTTTATCACCCACAACGACTAGGAGGAATGAGCAGTTCTTC. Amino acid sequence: CASSLSPTTTRRNEQFF. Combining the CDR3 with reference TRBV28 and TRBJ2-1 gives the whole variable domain DVKVTQSSRYLVKRTGEKVFLECVQDMDHENMFWYRQDPGLGLRLIYFSYDVKMKEKGDIPEGYSVSREKKERFSLILESASTNQTSMYLCASSLSPTTTRRNEQFFGPGTRLTVL.

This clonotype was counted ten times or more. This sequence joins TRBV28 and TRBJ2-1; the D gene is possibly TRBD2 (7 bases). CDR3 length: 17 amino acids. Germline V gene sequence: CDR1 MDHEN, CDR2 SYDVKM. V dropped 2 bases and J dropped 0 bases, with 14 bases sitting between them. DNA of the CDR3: TGTGCCAGCAGTTTACGCGGGGGCCTTAGCTCCTACAATGAGCAGTTCTTC. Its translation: CASSLRGGLSSYNEQFF.

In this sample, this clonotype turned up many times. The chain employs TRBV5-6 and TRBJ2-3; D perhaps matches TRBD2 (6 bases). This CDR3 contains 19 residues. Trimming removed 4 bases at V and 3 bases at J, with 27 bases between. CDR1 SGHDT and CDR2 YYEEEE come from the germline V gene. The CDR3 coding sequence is TGTGCCAGCAGCCGGGAGCGGAGAGGGCCGAGGTGGTTGACAGATACGCAGTATTTT. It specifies CASSRERRGPRWLTDTQYF.

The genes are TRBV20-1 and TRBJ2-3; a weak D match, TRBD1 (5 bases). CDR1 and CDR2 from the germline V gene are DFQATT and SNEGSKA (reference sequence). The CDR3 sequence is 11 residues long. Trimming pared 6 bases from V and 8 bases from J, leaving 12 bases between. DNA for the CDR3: TGCAGTGCACAGGTTTTGGGTACGCAGTATTTT. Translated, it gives CSAQVLGTQYF.

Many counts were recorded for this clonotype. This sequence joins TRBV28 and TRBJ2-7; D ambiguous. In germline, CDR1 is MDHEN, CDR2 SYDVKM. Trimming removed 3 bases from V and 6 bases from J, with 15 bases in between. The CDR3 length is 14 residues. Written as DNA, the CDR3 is TGTGCCAGCAGTTTCGGAACTAAGCTGTCCGAGCAGTACTTC. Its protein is CASSFGTKLSEQYF.

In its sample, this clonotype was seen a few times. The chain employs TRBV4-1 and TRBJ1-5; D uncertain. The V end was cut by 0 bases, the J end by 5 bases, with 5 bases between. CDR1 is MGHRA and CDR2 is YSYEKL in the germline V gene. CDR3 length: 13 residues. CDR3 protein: CASSQDADQPQHF. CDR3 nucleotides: TGCGCCAGCAGCCAAGATGCGGATCAGCCCCAGCATTTT.

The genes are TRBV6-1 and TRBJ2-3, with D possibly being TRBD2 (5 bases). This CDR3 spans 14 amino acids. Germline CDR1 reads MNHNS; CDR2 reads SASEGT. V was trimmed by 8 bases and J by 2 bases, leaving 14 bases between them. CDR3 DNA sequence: TGTGCCAGCCGGGAATCGACCTTCACAGATACGCAGTATTTT. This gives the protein CASRESTFTDTQYF.

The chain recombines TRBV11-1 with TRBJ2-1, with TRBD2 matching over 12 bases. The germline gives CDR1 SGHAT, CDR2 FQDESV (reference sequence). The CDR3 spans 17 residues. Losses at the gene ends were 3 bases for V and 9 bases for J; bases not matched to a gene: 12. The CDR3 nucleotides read TGTGCCAGCAGCTTGACTAGCGGGAGTGGGCGCCCTATTGAGCAGTTCTTC. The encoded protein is CASSLTSGSGRPIEQFF.

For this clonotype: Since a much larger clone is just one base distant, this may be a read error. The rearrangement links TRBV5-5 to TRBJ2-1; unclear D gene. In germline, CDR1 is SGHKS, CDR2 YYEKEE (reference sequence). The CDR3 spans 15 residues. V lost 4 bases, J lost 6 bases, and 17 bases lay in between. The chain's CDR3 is CASSPSNSKPNEQFF. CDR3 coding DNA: TGTGCCAGCAGCCCCAGCAATTCAAAACCCAATGAGCAGTTCTTC.

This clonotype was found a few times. The CDR3, as DNA: TGTGCCAGCAGTTTGTTCGAGGGGAATGAGCAGTTCTTC. It codes for CASSLFEGNEQFF. V gene TRBV12-3 or TRBV12-4 combines with J gene TRBJ2-1; possibly TRBD1 or TRBD2 for D (5 bases each). V was trimmed by 3 bases and J by 7 bases, leaving 10 bases between them. This CDR3 contains 13 residues.

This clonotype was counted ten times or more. CDR3 amino acids: CSASNRGGANEKLFF. As DNA, the CDR3 is TGCAGTGCTAGTAACAGGGGGGGTGCTAATGAAAAACTGTTTTTT. The chain uses TRBV20-1 and TRBJ1-4, with 8 bases that match TRBD1. The CDR3 consists of 15 residues. V was pared by 3 bases and J by 3 bases, with 6 bases of the junction left unmatched. Germline V lookup: CDR1 DFQATT, CDR2 SNEGSKA (reference sequence).

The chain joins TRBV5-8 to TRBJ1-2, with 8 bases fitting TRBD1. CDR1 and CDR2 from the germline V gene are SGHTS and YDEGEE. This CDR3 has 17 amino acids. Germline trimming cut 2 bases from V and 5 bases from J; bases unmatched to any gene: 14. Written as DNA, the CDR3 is TGTGCCAGCAGCTTTAGGCAGGGGGCTAATCCTATTTATGGCTACACCTTC. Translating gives CASSFRQGANPIYGYTF.

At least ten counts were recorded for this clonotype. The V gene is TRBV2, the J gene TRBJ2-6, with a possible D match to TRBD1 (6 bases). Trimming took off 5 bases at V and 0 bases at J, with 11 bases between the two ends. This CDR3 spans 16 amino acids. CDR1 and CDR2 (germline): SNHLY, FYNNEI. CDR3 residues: CASSSQGPSGANVLTF. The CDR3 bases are TGTGCCAGCAGTTCGCAGGGGCCCTCTGGGGCCAACGTCCTGACTTTC.

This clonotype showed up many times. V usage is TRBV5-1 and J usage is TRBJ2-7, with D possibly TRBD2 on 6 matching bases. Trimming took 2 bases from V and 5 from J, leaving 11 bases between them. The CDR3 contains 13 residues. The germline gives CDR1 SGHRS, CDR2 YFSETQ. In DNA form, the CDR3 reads TGCGCCAGCAGCTTCGGAGGGTTCGACGAGCAGTACTTC. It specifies CASSFGGFDEQYF.

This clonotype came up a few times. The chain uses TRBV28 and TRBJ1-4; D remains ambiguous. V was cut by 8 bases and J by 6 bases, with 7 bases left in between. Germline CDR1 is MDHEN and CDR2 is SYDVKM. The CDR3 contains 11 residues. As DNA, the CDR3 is TGTGCCAGCGGCCCATATGAAAAACTGTTTTTT. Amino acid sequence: CASGPYEKLFF.

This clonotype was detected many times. CDR3 protein: CAWGSPSYEQYF. CDR3 DNA: TGTGCCTGGGGGAGTCCCTCCTACGAGCAGTACTTC. The V call is TRBV30, the J call TRBJ2-7; TRBD2 might be the D (5 bases). The length of the CDR3 is 12 residues. Trimming cost V 5 bases and J 0 bases, with 8 bases left between them. Looked up from germline, CDR1 is GTSNPN and CDR2 is SVGIG (reference sequence). The whole variable domain, filled in from reference TRBV30 and TRBJ2-7, reads SQTIHQWPATLVQPVGSPLSLECTVEGTSNPNLYWYRQAAGRGLQLLFYSVGIGQISSEVPQNLSASRPQDRQFILSSKKLLLSDSGFYLCAWGSPSYEQYFGPGTRLTVT.

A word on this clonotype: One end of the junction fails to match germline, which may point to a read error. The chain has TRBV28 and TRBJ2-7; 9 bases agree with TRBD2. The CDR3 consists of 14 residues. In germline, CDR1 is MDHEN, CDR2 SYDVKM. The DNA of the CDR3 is TGTGCCAGCAGTGCCCAGCTAGCGGGGTACGCGCAGTACTTC. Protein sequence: CASSAQLAGYAQYF.

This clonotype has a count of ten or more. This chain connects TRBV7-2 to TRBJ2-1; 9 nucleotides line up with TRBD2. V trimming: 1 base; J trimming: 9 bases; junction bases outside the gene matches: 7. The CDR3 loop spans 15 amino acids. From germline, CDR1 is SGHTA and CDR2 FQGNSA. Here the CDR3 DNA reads TGTGCCAGCAGCTTAGTAGCGGGAGCATCGGGTGAGCAGTTCTTC. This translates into CASSLVAGASGEQFF. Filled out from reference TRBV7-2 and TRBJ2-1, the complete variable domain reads GAGVSQSPSNKVTEKGKDVELRCDPISGHTALYWYRQSLGQGLEFLIYFQGNSAPDKSGLPSDRFSAERTGGSVSTLTIQRTQQEDSAVYLCASSLVAGASGEQFFGPGTRLTVL.

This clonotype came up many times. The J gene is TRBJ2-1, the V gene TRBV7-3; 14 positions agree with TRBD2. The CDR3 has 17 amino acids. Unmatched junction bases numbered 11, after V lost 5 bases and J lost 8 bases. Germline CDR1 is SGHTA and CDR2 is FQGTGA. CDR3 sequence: CASSPPTSGRAGHEQFF. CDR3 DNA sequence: TGTGCCAGCAGCCCCCCGACTAGCGGGAGGGCCGGCCATGAGCAGTTCTTC. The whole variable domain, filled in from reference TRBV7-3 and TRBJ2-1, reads GAGVSQTPSNKVTEKGKYVELRCDPISGHTALYWYRQSLGQGPEFLIYFQGTGAADDSGLPNDRFFAVRPEGSVSTLKIQRTERGDSAVYLCASSPPTSGRAGHEQFFGPGTRLTVL.

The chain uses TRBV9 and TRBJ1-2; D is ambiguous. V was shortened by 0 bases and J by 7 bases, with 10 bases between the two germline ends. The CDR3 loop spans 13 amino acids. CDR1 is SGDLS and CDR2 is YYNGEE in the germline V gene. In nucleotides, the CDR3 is TGTGCCAGCAGCGTAGGGGAATCGGCTGGCTACACCTTC. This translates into CASSVGESAGYTF.

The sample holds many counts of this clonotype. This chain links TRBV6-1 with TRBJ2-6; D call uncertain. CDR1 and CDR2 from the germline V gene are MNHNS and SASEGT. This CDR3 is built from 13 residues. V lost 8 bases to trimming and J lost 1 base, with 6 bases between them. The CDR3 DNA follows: TGTGCCAGCTCCGGGTCTGGGGCCAACGTCCTGACTTTC. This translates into CASSGSGANVLTF.

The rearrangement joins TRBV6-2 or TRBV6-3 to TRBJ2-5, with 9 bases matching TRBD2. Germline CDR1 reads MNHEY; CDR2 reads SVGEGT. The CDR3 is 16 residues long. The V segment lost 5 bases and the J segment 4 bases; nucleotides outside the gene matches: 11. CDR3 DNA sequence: TGTGCCAGCAGTCCGCTGATAGCGGGAGCTAGAGAGACCCAGTACTTC. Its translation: CASSPLIAGARETQYF.

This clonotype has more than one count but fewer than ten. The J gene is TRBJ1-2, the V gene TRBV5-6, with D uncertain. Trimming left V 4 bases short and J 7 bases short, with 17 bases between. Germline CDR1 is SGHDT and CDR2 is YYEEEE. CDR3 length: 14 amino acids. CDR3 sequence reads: CASSIWTGGVGYTF. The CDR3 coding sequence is TGTGCCAGCAGCATCTGGACCGGCGGGGTTGGCTACACCTTC.